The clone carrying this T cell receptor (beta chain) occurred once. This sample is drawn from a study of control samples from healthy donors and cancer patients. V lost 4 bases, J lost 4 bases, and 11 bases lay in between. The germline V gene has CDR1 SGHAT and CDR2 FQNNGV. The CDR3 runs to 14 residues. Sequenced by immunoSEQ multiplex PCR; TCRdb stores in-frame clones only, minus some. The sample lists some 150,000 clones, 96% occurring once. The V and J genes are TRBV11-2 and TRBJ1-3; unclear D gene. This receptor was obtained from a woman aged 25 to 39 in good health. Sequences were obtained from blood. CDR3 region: CASSSFGVGNTIYF. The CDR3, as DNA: TGTGCCAGCAGCTCCTTCGGGGTCGGAAACACCATATATTTT.